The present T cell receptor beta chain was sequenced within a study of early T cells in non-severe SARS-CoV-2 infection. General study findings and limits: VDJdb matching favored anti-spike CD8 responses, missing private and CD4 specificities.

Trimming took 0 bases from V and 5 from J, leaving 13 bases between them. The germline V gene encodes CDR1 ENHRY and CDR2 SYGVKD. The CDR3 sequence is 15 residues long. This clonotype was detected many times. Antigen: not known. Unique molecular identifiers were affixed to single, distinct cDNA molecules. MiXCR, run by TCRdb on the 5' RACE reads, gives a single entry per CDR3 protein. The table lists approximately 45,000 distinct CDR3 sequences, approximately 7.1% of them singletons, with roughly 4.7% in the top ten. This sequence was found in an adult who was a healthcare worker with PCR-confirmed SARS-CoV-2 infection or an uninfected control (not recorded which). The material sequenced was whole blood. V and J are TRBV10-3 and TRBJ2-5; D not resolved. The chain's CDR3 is CAISESPRLGETQYF. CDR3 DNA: TGTGCCATCAGTGAGTCCCCGAGATTGGGCGAGACCCAGTACTTC.